The 21 T cell receptor beta chains in this list originate from one sample, sequenced in a study of identical twins. MiXCR, run by TCRdb on the 5' RACE reads, gives a single entry per CDR3 protein. The sample gives 690,000 or so distinct CDR3 sequences, 8.6% of which show up once; approximately 0.96% is in the top ten. This sample also belongs to another study, concerning yellow fever vaccine responses in identical twins.

Sequencing was done on a sample of PBMCs. The receptor set was obtained from a woman between 18 and 29 years old in good health.

The rearrangement uses TRBV28 and TRBJ2-7, with D possibly TRBD1 on 8 matching bases. The length of the CDR3 is 15 residues. V gave up 4 bases and J gave up 2 bases, with 15 bases separating them. The germline CDR1 and CDR2 sequences are MDHEN and SYDVKM. CDR3 nucleotides: TGTGCCAGCAGTTACGGGGGGACAGGCCCCTACGAGCAGTACTTC. Translated, it gives CASSYGGTGPYEQYF.

This clonotype was counted ten times or more. The V call is TRBV6-2 or TRBV6-3, the J call TRBJ2-1, with TRBD2 matching over 8 bases. From germline, CDR1 is MNHEY and CDR2 SVGEGT. The CDR3 extends over 18 amino acids. Trimming removed 6 bases from V and 2 bases from J; junction bases left unmatched: 15. The chain's CDR3 is CASSPSGGLDYPYNEQFF. The DNA for the CDR3 is TGTGCCAGCAGCCCCTCTGGGGGACTAGACTATCCCTACAATGAGCAGTTCTTC.

This clonotype was recorded at least ten times. The CDR3 DNA reads as TGTGCCAGCAGCCAAGATGAGACAGACAATGAGCAGTTCTTC. It yields the protein CASSQDETDNEQFF. The chain has TRBV4-2 and TRBJ2-1; perhaps TRBD1 as D (5 bases). From germline, CDR1 is LGHNA and CDR2 YNFKEQ. The CDR3 runs to 14 residues. V was shortened by 0 bases and J by 5 bases, with 8 bases between the two germline ends.

This clonotype was detected many times. The DNA is left out, because the CDR3 cannot be placed on it with certainty; the CDR3 is given as TCRdb lists it. The chain links TRBV7-3 to TRBJ2-3; the D segment call TRBD2 is taken from the table without a DNA check. Germline lookup yields CDR1 SGHTA and CDR2 FQGTGA. With termini counted, the CDR3 has 15 amino acids. The CDR3 loop is CASSSGRAGPDTQYF.

In its sample, this clonotype was seen many times. The rearrangement uses TRBV9 and TRBJ2-3; D remains ambiguous. V lost 1 base and J lost 4, with 4 bases in between. Per the germline V gene, CDR1 is SGDLS and CDR2 is YYNGEE. CDR3 length: 12 amino acids. The CDR3 protein is CASSVSPDTQYF. The CDR3 bases are TGTGCCAGCAGCGTATCGCCAGATACGCAGTATTTT.

The V and J genes are TRBV11-2 and TRBJ1-5; 7 bases map to TRBD1. J lost 2 bases, V lost 4 bases, and 5 bases had no gene match. The CDR3 consists of 15 residues. Looked up from germline, CDR1 is SGHAT and CDR2 is FQNNGV. CDR3 sequence (DNA): TGTGCCAGCAGCTCCGGGACAGACGGCAATCAGCCCCAGCATTTT. This translates into CASSSGTDGNQPQHF.

This clonotype was counted only a few times. The chain combines TRBV4-3 with TRBJ2-1; possible D gene TRBD2, 6 bases. From germline, CDR1 is LGHNA and CDR2 YSLEER. The ends were cut back, 1 base at V and 3 bases at J, with 10 bases in the middle. This CDR3 is built from 15 residues. CDR3 DNA: TGCGCCAGCAGCCAAGGCGGTAGCGGCTACAATGAGCAGTTCTTC. Its translation is CASSQGGSGYNEQFF.

As to this clonotype: At one end, the junction sequence differs from germline, possibly due to a read error. This chain connects TRBV5-4 to TRBJ2-2; TRBD2 is a possible D gene (6 bases). Germline loops: CDR1 SGHNT, CDR2 YYREEE (reference sequence). The length of the CDR3 is 14 residues. The CDR3 spells CAISSGLNTGELFF. The CDR3 DNA reads as TGTGCCATCAGCTCGGGACTTAACACCGGGGAGCTGTTTTTT.

This clonotype was observed a few times. This chain links TRBV5-1 with TRBJ2-3; tentatively, D is TRBD2 (6 bases). CDR1 SGHRS and CDR2 YFSETQ come from the germline V gene. CDR3 length equals 15 residues. Trimming stripped 0 bases from V and 3 bases from J, with 11 bases between. Here the CDR3 reads CASSLANGGTDTQYF. The CDR3 DNA follows: TGCGCCAGCAGCTTGGCCAACGGGGGTACAGATACGCAGTATTTT.

The table lists this clonotype with a few counts. The chain combines TRBV19 with TRBJ2-2, with TRBD1 as a possible D gene (5 bases). Deletions cut 5 bases from V and 6 bases from J, with 13 bases between. This CDR3 comprises 14 residues. CDR1 is LNHDA and CDR2 is SQIVND in the germline V gene (reference sequence). CDR3 nucleotide sequence: TGTGCCAGTAGTCCCGACAGATTCTCCGGGGAGCTGTTTTTT. Its translation: CASSPDRFSGELFF.

The chain recombines TRBV27 with TRBJ2-3; tentative D call: TRBD1 (6 bases). Trimming removed 6 bases at V and 0 bases at J, with 19 bases between. The CDR3 spans 17 residues. CDR1 and CDR2 (germline): MNHEY, SMNVEV (reference sequence). The CDR3 region is CASSTRDIETSTDTQYF. The CDR3 nucleotides read TGTGCCAGCAGCACCCGGGACATCGAAACTAGCACAGATACGCAGTATTTT.

The chain has TRBV20-1 and TRBJ2-1; TRBD1 is a possible D gene (5 bases). CDR1 and CDR2 (germline): DFQATT, SNEGSKA (reference sequence). This CDR3 has 13 residues. Trimming removed 2 bases at V and 6 bases at J, with 11 bases between. For the CDR3, the DNA is TGCAGTGCTAGACAGCCCCAGGGCAATGAGCAGTTCTTC. The encoded protein is CSARQPQGNEQFF.

The genes are TRBV6-2 or TRBV6-3 and TRBJ2-1, with 12 bases aligning to TRBD2. Germline CDR1 and CDR2: MNHEY and SVGEGT. The V gene end was trimmed by 6 bases and the J gene end by 1 base; junction bases not matched to a gene: 16. The CDR3 has 20 amino acids. CDR3 sequence reads: CASSPGQPRLAGGSYNEQFF. The CDR3 nucleotides read TGTGCCAGCAGCCCAGGTCAACCGAGGCTAGCGGGAGGGTCCTACAATGAGCAGTTCTTC.

In its sample, this clonotype was seen many times. V and J are TRBV4-3 and TRBJ2-4; 7 positions match TRBD1. V was clipped by 3 bases and J by 6 bases; unmatched bases: 11. The CDR3 runs 16 residues. Per the germline V gene, CDR1 is LGHNA and CDR2 is YSLEER. CDR3 in DNA: TGCGCCAGCAGCCAGGTCGCCGGGGCAGGGGGAAACATTCAGTACTTC. It yields the protein CASSQVAGAGGNIQYF.

This clonotype turned up a few times. This sequence joins TRBV25-1 and TRBJ2-4, with D perhaps matching TRBD1 (6 bases). Germline CDR1 reads MGHDK; CDR2 reads SYGVNS. V shed 1 base and J shed 8 bases, with 9 bases lying between them. The CDR3 consists of 13 residues. CDR3 sequence (DNA): TGTGCCAGCAGTGAATTGTCAGGGGACATTCAGTACTTC. This encodes CASSELSGDIQYF.

The genes are TRBV28 and TRBJ2-7; the D gene is possibly TRBD1 (5 bases). Germline V lookup: CDR1 MDHEN, CDR2 SYDVKM. V gave up 2 bases and J gave up 6 bases, with 14 bases separating them. CDR3 length equals 14 residues. The CDR3 here is CASSLTGPLTEQYF. The CDR3 DNA reads as TGTGCCAGCAGTTTAACAGGCCCTCTGACCGAGCAGTACTTC.

This clonotype was seen a few times. The CDR3, as DNA: TGCGCCAGCAGCTCGGGACTAGCGGGGGGCGTGGTGAGCACAGATACGCAGTATTTT. Protein: CASSSGLAGGVVSTDTQYF. V is TRBV5-1 and J is TRBJ2-3, with 15 positions matching TRBD2. V dropped 3 bases and J dropped 0; count of bases not matched to a gene: 8. This CDR3 comprises 19 residues. Germline CDR1 is SGHRS and CDR2 is YFSETQ.

This clonotype was counted a few times. The chain uses TRBV28 and TRBJ1-2, with a weak D call TRBD1 (6 bases). Trimming pared 2 bases from V and 7 bases from J, leaving 14 bases between. Germline V CDR1 and CDR2: MDHEN, SYDVKM. The CDR3 extends over 14 amino acids. DNA for the CDR3: TGTGCCAGCAGTTTAAGTGGGGGGGCGCTTGGCTACACCTTC. This encodes CASSLSGGALGYTF.

This clonotype was observed many times. The chain uses TRBV12-3 or TRBV12-4 and TRBJ2-2, with D unresolved. This CDR3 is 12 amino acids long. The V and J ends lost 10 bases and 8 bases respectively, with 14 bases between them. CDR3 nucleotide sequence: TGTGCCATCAGGACCGGTCCAGGGGAGCTGTTTTTT. This codes for CAIRTGPGELFF.

This clonotype came up a few times. The chain's CDR3 is CSVDPATRFEAFF. As DNA, the CDR3 is TGCAGCGTTGATCCAGCAACACGGTTCGAAGCTTTCTTT. The V and J genes are TRBV29-1 and TRBJ1-1; D is uncertain. The CDR3 totals 13 residues. The germline V gene has CDR1 SQVTM and CDR2 ANQGSEA. Trimming pared 3 bases from V and 8 bases from J, leaving 16 bases between.

The chain couples TRBV7-2 to TRBJ2-7, with 10 bases identical to TRBD1. The CDR3 length is 16 residues. Losses at the gene ends were 4 bases for V and 2 bases for J; bases not matched to a gene: 8. CDR1 and CDR2 from the germline V gene are SGHTA and FQGNSA. The CDR3 DNA reads TGTGCCAGCAGCTCACCGGGACAGGGGTTGACCTACGAGCAGTACTTC. Translation gives CASSSPGQGLTYEQYF.